This TCR beta chain appears in the sequencing data of a study of T-cell reconstitution after alpha-beta-depleted transplantation in children. This clonotype was picked up many times. Its antigen is unidentified. This sample's TCRbeta library carried unique molecular identifier barcodes. TCRdb called the PCR reads again in MiXCR, with one record for every CDR3 protein. The data contain fewer than 500,000 distinct CDR3 sequences, roughly 44% of them singletons. Overall study results and limits: Several hundred expanded graft clones reportedly were the source of alpha-beta T cells about two months after transplant. Diversity and T-cell counts at one year after transplant derived mostly from new T cells. Certain patients had high TCRbeta diversity at day 60, and it came from recipient T cells and thymic progenitors that survived.

CDR1 is MNHEY, CDR2 SVGEGT, per germline. The J segment lost 6 bases and the V segment lost 4 bases, leaving 9 bases of the junction unmatched. There are 16 residues in the CDR3. The starting material was PBMCs, obtained before TCRalphabeta/CD19-depleted stem cell transplant. This receptor was obtained from a girl between 2 and 10 years old with aplastic anemia, due to receive a stem cell transplant. This chain uses TRBV6-2 or TRBV6-3 with TRBJ2-2; 9 nucleotides line up with TRBD1. CDR3 in DNA: TGTGCCAGCAGTTCCCCGGGACAGGGACTGGCCGGGGAGCTGTTTTTT. Its protein is CASSSPGQGLAGELFF.